By sample fraction, the clone carrying this TCR beta chain is medium-sized. No antigen is known for it. From the 5' RACE reads, TCRdb called clonotypes with MiXCR, one entry per CDR3 protein. This table holds 7,000 to 10,000 distinct CDR3 sequences, roughly 2.8% found once. V gave up 4 bases and J gave up 5 bases; unmatched junction bases: 5. Germline V gives CDR1 SGHNT, CDR2 YYREEE (reference sequence). This CDR3 spans 13 amino acids. Stated time point: sample taken at primary tumor resection. The donors comprised 60 to 80 untreated early-stage non-small cell lung cancer patients. This sample is part of a study of spatial heterogeneity in lung cancer. Study-level results: Coverage was estimated at roughly 7% of tumor T cells for alpha chains and more than 11% for beta chains. Counts that tracked tumor mutation counts were those of expanded intratumoral alpha and beta TCRs.

The chain employs TRBV5-4 and TRBJ1-2; TRBD1 aligns across 7 bases. The sequence derives from a male donor with early-stage non-small cell lung cancer. Material: lung tumor tissue, obtained at surgery. In DNA form, the CDR3 reads TGTGCCAGCAGCCCGGACAGGCATTATGGCTACACCTTC. Protein sequence: CASSPDRHYGYTF.